These T cell receptor beta chains were read from a single sample in a study of cytomegalovirus exposure and HLA in healthy donors. Only in-frame clones appear in the TCRdb table, and some are missing; sequencing was by immunoSEQ multiplex PCR. The sample has 100,000 to 150,000 clones; roughly 60% are singletons. The sequenced sample was PBMCs. The receptors were gathered from a middle-aged woman in good health and CMV-seronegative. The CDR3 runs from the conserved cysteine through the conserved F or W. The D gene is left open where the match is weak. Part of the rows lack a size; the others show once, few, many or a class for expanded clones.

V gene	J gene	D gene	clone size	CDR3 protein	CDR3 DNA
TRBV19	TRBJ1-1	TRBD1	-	CASSSGQGRTNTEAFF	TGTGCCAGTAGCTCGGGACAGGGGAGGACGAACACTGAAGCTTTCTTT
TRBV5-1	TRBJ2-1	TRBD2	-	CASSQSGGVYNEQFF	TGCGCCAGCAGCCAAAGCGGGGGGGTTTACAATGAGCAGTTCTTC
TRBV6-1	TRBJ2-1	TRBD2	-	CASSERLAGTGEQFF	TGTGCCAGCAGTGAAAGGCTAGCGGGGACGGGTGAGCAGTTCTTC
TRBV5-4	TRBJ1-1	TRBD1	-	CAVLGQGARDTEAFF	TGTGCCGTCCTAGGCCAGGGGGCGCGGGACACTGAAGCTTTCTTT
TRBV25-1	TRBJ1-2	TRBD1	-	CASSISQGKGYTF	TGTGCCAGCAGTATCTCACAGGGGAAAGGCTACACCTTC
TRBV5-1	TRBJ2-1	TRBD1	-	CASSPMDRGGYNEQFF	TGCGCCAGCAGCCCCATGGACAGGGGAGGATACAATGAGCAGTTCTTC
TRBV7-3	TRBJ2-7	-	-	CASSLIGGDEQYF	TGTGCCAGCAGCTTAATTGGGGGCGACGAGCAGTACTTC
TRBV7-9	TRBJ2-3	TRBD2	few	CASSLETLAGGLSDTQYF	TGTGCCAGCAGCTTAGAGACATTAGCGGGGGGGCTCTCCGATACGCAGTATTTT
TRBV7-2	TRBJ2-5	TRBD2	-	CASSLTRGVETQYF	TGTGCCAGCAGCTTGACACGGGGGGTAGAGACCCAGTACTTC
TRBV19	TRBJ2-5	-	-	CASSGTFQETQYF	TGTGCCAGTAGTGGGACATTCCAAGAGACCCAGTACTTC
TRBV11-3	TRBJ2-2	-	-	CASSGEANTGELFF	TGTGCCAGCAGCGGGGAGGCGAACACCGGGGAGCTGTTTTTT
TRBV7-2	TRBJ1-5	-	-	CASSSLAGSNQPQHF	TGTGCCAGCAGCTCCCTCGCAGGTAGCAATCAGCCCCAGCATTTT
TRBV28	TRBJ1-2	-	few	CASSFQARFNYGYTF	TGTGCCAGCAGTTTCCAAGCGAGGTTCAACTATGGCTACACCTTC
TRBV9	TRBJ1-1	-	once	CASSVFQGNTEAFF	TGTGCCAGCAGCGTATTTCAGGGGAACACTGAAGCTTTCTTT
TRBV27	TRBJ1-1	-	-	CASRGMDTEAFF	TGTGCCAGCCGGGGTATGGACACTGAAGCTTTCTTT
TRBV6-1	TRBJ2-3	-	-	CASSRQGTDTQYF	TGTGCCAGCAGCCGACAGGGCACAGATACGCAGTATTTT
TRBV7-8	TRBJ2-1	-	-	CASSPRVYHEQFF	TGTGCCAGCAGCCCACGGGTGTATCATGAGCAGTTCTTC
TRBV27	TRBJ1-6	-	few	CASSLTDSFNSPLHF	TGTGCCAGCAGCCTTACCGACAGCTTTAATTCACCCCTCCACTTT
TRBV2	TRBJ1-5	-	-	CASSEWIRVDQPQHF	TGTGCCAGCAGTGAATGGATCAGGGTTGATCAGCCCCAGCATTTT
TRBV6-1	TRBJ2-7	-	few	CASTREDEQYF	TGTGCCAGCACTCGAGAGGACGAGCAGTACTTC
TRBV5-4	TRBJ2-5	TRBD1	-	CASSLAQGNQETQYF	TGTGCCAGCAGCTTGGCACAGGGGAACCAAGAGACCCAGTACTTC
TRBV29-1	TRBJ2-5	TRBD2	-	CSVVASGGHNF	TGCAGCGTTGTAGCCAGCGGGGGGCATAACTTC
TRBV4-1	TRBJ1-1	-	-	CASSQVPGGLSTEAFF	TGCGCCAGCAGCCAAGTCCCGGGGGGTTTGAGCACTGAAGCTTTCTTT
TRBV9	TRBJ1-1	TRBD1	-	CASSVSPGQGAGGEAFF	TGTGCCAGCAGCGTATCGCCGGGACAGGGGGCGGGCGGTGAAGCTTTCTTT
TRBV29-1	TRBJ2-1	-	-	CSVPGAGNYNEQFF	TGCAGCGTTCCAGGGGCAGGGAACTACAATGAGCAGTTCTTC
TRBV2	TRBJ2-4	-	-	CASSVIPPGSFQYF	TGTGCCAGCAGTGTTATTCCCCCGGGATCCTTTCAGTACTTC
TRBV19	TRBJ2-7	-	-	CASSTPQGRTSYEQYF	TGTGCCAGTAGTACTCCACAGGGCAGAACCTCCTACGAGCAGTACTTC